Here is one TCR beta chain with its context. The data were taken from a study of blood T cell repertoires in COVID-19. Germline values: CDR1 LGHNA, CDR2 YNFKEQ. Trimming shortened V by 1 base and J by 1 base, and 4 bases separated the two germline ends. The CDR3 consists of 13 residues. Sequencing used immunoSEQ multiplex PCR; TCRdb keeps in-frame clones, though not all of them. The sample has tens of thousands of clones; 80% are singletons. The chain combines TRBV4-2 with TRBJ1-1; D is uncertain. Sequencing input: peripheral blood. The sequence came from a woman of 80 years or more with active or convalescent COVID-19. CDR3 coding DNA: TGTGCCAGCAGCCAAGCAGGGAACACTGAAGCTTTCTTT. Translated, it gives CASSQAGNTEAFF.